This TCR beta chain emerged from a study of identical twins. Overall study results and limits: Beta out-of-frame sequences displayed a weaker excess of sharing between twins. Cross-sectional statistical analysis, not tracking of the same donors, underpinned the conclusions.

As concerns this clonotype: Its cognate antigen is unknown.

The CDR3 is made up of 16 amino acids. Germline assignment: CDR1 SGHTA and CDR2 FQGNSA. V was trimmed by 2 bases and J by 5 bases, leaving 17 bases between them. A single record per CDR3 protein comes from TCRdb applying MiXCR to the 5' RACE reads. Of some 500,000 distinct CDR3 sequences listed, around 20% are singletons. These same data were also listed under a study on T cells expressing NK-cell markers.

This receptor was obtained from a woman aged 18-29 years in good health. This chain connects TRBV7-2 to TRBJ2-3; tentatively, D is TRBD2 (5 bases). The sequencing input was CD4+ T cells sorted from blood. The CDR3 DNA reads TGTGCCAGCAGCTTACGAAGCAGAGGGCATGAAGATACGCAGTATTTT. It encodes CASSLRSRGHEDTQYF.